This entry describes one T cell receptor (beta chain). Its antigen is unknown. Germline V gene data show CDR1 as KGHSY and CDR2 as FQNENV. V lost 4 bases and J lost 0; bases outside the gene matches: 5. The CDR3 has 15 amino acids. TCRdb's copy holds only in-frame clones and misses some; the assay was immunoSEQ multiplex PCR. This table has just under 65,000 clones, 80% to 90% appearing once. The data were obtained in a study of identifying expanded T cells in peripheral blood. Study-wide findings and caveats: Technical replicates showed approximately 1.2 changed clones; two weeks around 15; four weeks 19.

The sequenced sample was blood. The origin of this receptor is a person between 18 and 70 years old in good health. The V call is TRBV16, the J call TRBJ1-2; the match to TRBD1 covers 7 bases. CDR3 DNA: TGTGCCAGCAGCCCTGACAGGGTGGCTAACTATGGCTACACCTTC. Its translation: CASSPDRVANYGYTF.